The present T cell receptor beta chain was sequenced within a study of T cells in localized non-small cell lung cancer. The protocol was immunoSEQ multiplex PCR, while the TCRdb copy is restricted to in-frame clones and leaves out a portion. The sample holds more than 10,000 clones, roughly 80% seen once. The CDR3 runs 15 residues. With V trimmed by 6 bases and J by 3 bases, 6 bases remained unmatched. Germline V gene sequence: CDR1 MDHEN, CDR2 SYDVKM. Study-wide results and caveats: When the top 100 tumor clones were examined, a median approximately 60 of them also appeared in the adjacent lung, which was paired and uninvolved.

As to this clone: Its antigen is currently unknown.

This sample comprised peripheral blood, obtained before any cancer treatment. The chain uses TRBV28 and TRBJ2-5; 11 nucleotides agree with TRBD2. The receptor was derived from a male donor aged 60 or older with stage I squamous cell lung carcinoma. The CDR3 is CASSSGTSGEETQYF. The CDR3 bases are TGTGCCAGCAGCTCCGGGACTAGCGGAGAAGAGACCCAGTACTTC.